Listed here are 30 T cell receptor beta chains from one sample, sequenced in a study of blood T cell repertoires in COVID-19. Using immunoSEQ multiplex PCR, the repertoire was profiled, and TCRdb retains in-frame clones only, with some absent. The data hold 40,000 to 60,000 clones, with over 75% observed a single time. Source material: peripheral blood. These receptors were obtained from a human donor in a cohort sampled during active COVID-19.

This chain joins TRBV5-4 and TRBJ1-1, with 8 bases fitting TRBD1. The CDR3 length is 17 residues. Germline-derived CDR1 and CDR2 are SGHNT and YYREEE (reference sequence). Unmatched junction bases numbered 14, after V lost 0 bases and J lost 7 bases. In DNA, the CDR3 is TGTGCCAGCAGCTTGGGAGTGGCAGGGGGCTCACATAGTGAAGCTTTCTTT. Translating it yields CASSLGVAGGSHSEAFF.

This rearrangement joins TRBV6-5 to TRBJ1-2; 8 bases are a match to TRBD1. After removal of 4 bases from V and 4 bases from J, the junction contained 8 bases not matched to a gene. Germline V gene lookup returns CDR1 MNHEY and CDR2 SVGAGI. This CDR3 has 15 amino acids. CDR3 sequence reads: CASSSPRTGPYGYTF. DNA for the CDR3: TGTGCCAGCAGTTCCCCAAGGACAGGGCCCTATGGCTACACCTTC.

This chain connects TRBV6-5 to TRBJ2-1, with 10 nucleotides matching TRBD1. Germline CDR1 reads MNHEY; CDR2 reads SVGAGI. V was pared by 6 bases and J by 5 bases, with 7 bases of the junction left unmatched. This CDR3 has 15 amino acids. The CDR3 coding sequence is TGTGCCAGCAGCGCTGACAGGGGGCAAAACAATGAGCAGTTCTTC. It specifies CASSADRGQNNEQFF.

The V and J genes are TRBV5-6 and TRBJ2-7; perhaps TRBD1 as D (5 bases). This CDR3 has 15 residues. Trimming took 1 base from V and 6 from J, leaving 17 bases between them. Germline CDR1 is SGHDT and CDR2 is YYEEEE. Here the CDR3 reads CASSLYGPGQPEQYF. The DNA of the CDR3 is TGTGCCAGCAGCTTGTACGGTCCAGGGCAGCCCGAGCAGTACTTC. Filled out from reference TRBV5-6 and TRBJ2-7, the complete variable domain reads DAGVTQSPTHLIKTRGQQVTLRCSPKSGHDTVSWYQQALGQGPQFIFQYYEEEERQRGNFPDRFSGHQFPNYSSELNVNALLLGDSALYLCASSLYGPGQPEQYFGPGTRLTVT.

The rearrangement links TRBV2 to TRBJ1-1, with D perhaps matching TRBD1 (5 bases). Germline-derived CDR1 and CDR2 are SNHLY and FYNNEI. V was shortened by 5 bases and J by 1 base, with 8 bases between the two germline ends. This CDR3 has 13 residues. CDR3 loop: CASSLGQNTEAFF. The DNA for the CDR3 is TGTGCCAGCAGTCTCGGACAGAACACTGAAGCTTTCTTT.

This clone showed up just once. The chain recombines TRBV18 with TRBJ2-2; 8 bases agree with TRBD1. V was pared by 1 base and J by 0 bases, with 4 bases of the junction left unmatched. The CDR3 runs to 17 residues. Germline V gene sequence: CDR1 KGHSH, CDR2 LQKENI. The CDR3 spells CASSPRSGQANTGELFF. As DNA, the CDR3 is TGTGCCAGCTCACCACGGTCGGGACAGGCGAACACCGGGGAGCTGTTTTTT.

This clone has a single count. The rearrangement joins TRBV6-6 to TRBJ2-7; D gene unclear. Germline values: CDR1 MNHNY, CDR2 SVGAGI (reference sequence). V was pared by 4 bases and J by 3 bases, with 4 bases between. CDR3 length: 11 amino acids. In DNA form, the CDR3 reads TGTGCCAGCAGTTCGGTCTACGAGCAGTACTTC. It codes for CASSSVYEQYF.

This clone was seen once. The V gene is TRBV5-1, the J gene TRBJ1-1; no definite D call. V was trimmed by 2 bases and J by 1 base, leaving 12 bases between them. Germline V gene data show CDR1 as SGHRS and CDR2 as YFSETQ. The CDR3 covers 15 residues. For the CDR3, the DNA is TGCGCCAGCAGCTTCGTTACGTCGGGGAACACTGAAGCTTTCTTT. Translating it yields CASSFVTSGNTEAFF.

This clone appeared once. This rearrangement joins TRBV5-1 to TRBJ2-5; D is possibly TRBD1 (6 bases). Trimming pared 2 bases from V and 0 bases from J, leaving 8 bases between. Germline values: CDR1 SGHRS, CDR2 YFSETQ. The CDR3 sequence is 14 residues long. The CDR3 is CASSFGTNQETQYF. DNA for the CDR3: TGCGCCAGCAGCTTCGGGACAAACCAAGAGACCCAGTACTTC.

V is TRBV19 and J is TRBJ2-3; 13 positions match TRBD2. Trimming took 5 bases from V and 4 from J; bases not matched to a gene: 9. The CDR3 has 17 amino acids. The germline CDR1 and CDR2 sequences are LNHDA and SQIVND (reference sequence). The CDR3 DNA reads as TGTGCCAGTAGTGTTCTTGGACTAGCGGGAGCCGCAGATACGCAGTATTTT. As protein: CASSVLGLAGAADTQYF.

This chain joins TRBV19 and TRBJ1-2; 7 nucleotides agree with TRBD1. V lost 9 bases and J lost 5; bases outside the gene matches: 6. The CDR3 has 12 residues. The germline CDR1 and CDR2 sequences are LNHDA and SQIVND (reference sequence). In DNA, the CDR3 is TGTGCCAGCCAGGGGGTAGGGTATGGCTACACCTTC. Protein: CASQGVGYGYTF.

This clone was counted a few times. The rearrangement uses TRBV18 and TRBJ2-7, with 12 bases aligning to TRBD2. The V gene end was trimmed by 6 bases and the J gene end by 3 bases; junction bases not matched to a gene: 6. Germline CDR1 is KGHSH and CDR2 is LQKENI. The CDR3 has 15 residues. As DNA, the CDR3 is TGTGCCAGCTCCCCCGGACTAGCGGGGAACTACGAGCAGTACTTC. It encodes CASSPGLAGNYEQYF.

The chain is built from TRBV18 and TRBJ1-1; TRBD1 might be the D (5 bases). CDR1 is KGHSH and CDR2 is LQKENI in the germline V gene. The CDR3 has 15 residues. The V end lost 5 bases, the J end lost 4 bases, and 17 bases lay between the germline ends. DNA for the CDR3: TGTGCCAGCTCATCGACAGCTTTTCTCACCACTGAAGCTTTCTTT. Amino acid sequence: CASSSTAFLTTEAFF.

This clone appeared a few times. The V gene is TRBV12-3 or TRBV12-4, the J gene TRBJ2-7; D may be TRBD1 (5 bases). The V end lost 7 bases, the J end lost 0 bases, and 10 bases lay between the germline ends. The CDR3 contains 13 residues. CDR3 in amino acids: CASKQDDSYEQYF. The CDR3 nucleotides read TGTGCCAGCAAACAGGACGACTCCTACGAGCAGTACTTC.

The rearrangement links TRBV10-2 to TRBJ1-1, with TRBD1 as a possible D gene (6 bases). The V and J ends lost 6 bases and 0 bases respectively, with 14 bases between them. Germline V gene lookup returns CDR1 WSHSY and CDR2 SAAADI. This CDR3 is built from 15 residues. CDR3 sequence reads: CASSSLTGMNTEAFF. DNA for the CDR3: TGCGCCAGCAGCTCATTGACAGGCATGAACACTGAAGCTTTCTTT.

V usage is TRBV5-6 and J usage is TRBJ2-5, with unresolved D. Germline V gene sequence: CDR1 SGHDT, CDR2 YYEEEE. Trimming shortened V by 0 bases and J by 5 bases, and 2 bases separated the two germline ends. The CDR3 has 11 residues. The CDR3 reads CASSLAETQYF. CDR3 DNA sequence: TGTGCCAGCAGCTTGGCGGAGACCCAGTACTTC. The full variable domain, rest sourced from reference TRBV5-6 and TRBJ2-5, is DAGVTQSPTHLIKTRGQQVTLRCSPKSGHDTVSWYQQALGQGPQFIFQYYEEEERQRGNFPDRFSGHQFPNYSSELNVNALLLGDSALYLCASSLAETQYFGPGTRLLVL.

This clone has more than one count but fewer than ten. The V and J genes are TRBV18 and TRBJ1-2; 8 bases are shared with TRBD1. Trimming at V came to 5 bases and at J to 3 bases, leaving 8 bases not matched to a gene. Germline CDR1 reads KGHSH; CDR2 reads LQKENI. The CDR3 covers 15 residues. CDR3 sequence: CASSARQGIDYGYTF. The CDR3 bases are TGTGCCAGCTCAGCCCGACAGGGGATAGACTATGGCTACACCTTC.

This sequence joins TRBV19 and TRBJ2-7; 8 bases agree with TRBD2. J gave up 2 bases and V 4 bases, and 10 bases lay outside the gene matches. This CDR3 spans 16 amino acids. Germline V gene sequence: CDR1 LNHDA, CDR2 SQIVND (reference sequence). This CDR3 is CASSSPLSGSAYEQYF. In nucleotides, the CDR3 is TGTGCCAGTAGTAGCCCACTAAGCGGGAGTGCCTACGAGCAGTACTTC.

This chain connects TRBV30 to TRBJ2-2, with 15 bases fitting TRBD2. CDR1 and CDR2 from the germline V gene are GTSNPN and SVGIG (reference sequence). The CDR3 spans 17 residues. After removal of 5 bases from V and 5 bases from J, the junction contained 9 bases not matched to a gene. CDR3 in DNA: TGTGCCTGGGCCGAGGGACTAGCGGGGGGTTATACCGGGGAGCTGTTTTTT. Residues: CAWAEGLAGGYTGELFF. The variable domain in full, with the rest retrieved from reference TRBV30 and TRBJ2-2, is SQTIHQWPATLVQPVGSPLSLECTVEGTSNPNLYWYRQAAGRGLQLLFYSVGIGQISSEVPQNLSASRPQDRQFILSSKKLLLSDSGFYLCAWAEGLAGGYTGELFFGEGSRLTVL.

The chain joins TRBV30 to TRBJ1-5, with 9 nucleotides matching TRBD1. The length of the CDR3 is 17 residues. V shed 0 bases and J 5 bases; nucleotides not matched to a gene: 11. Per germline, CDR1 GTSNPN and CDR2 SVGIG (reference sequence). The CDR3 DNA reads TGTGCCTGGAGTGTCCGAGGGGGACAGGGAGGCGATCAGCCCCAGCATTTT. Its translation is CAWSVRGGQGGDQPQHF. Using reference TRBV30 and TRBJ1-5 for the parts outside the CDR3, the full variable domain is SQTIHQWPATLVQPVGSPLSLECTVEGTSNPNLYWYRQAAGRGLQLLFYSVGIGQISSEVPQNLSASRPQDRQFILSSKKLLLSDSGFYLCAWSVRGGQGGDQPQHFGDGTRLSIL.

The chain is built from TRBV24-1 and TRBJ1-5, with no clear D. The germline V gene has CDR1 KGHDR and CDR2 SFDVKD. CDR3 length: 13 amino acids. Trimming stripped 2 bases from V and 7 bases from J, with 8 bases between. In DNA form, the CDR3 reads TGTGCCACCAGTGATTCTAATTACCAGCCCCAGCATTTT. As protein: CATSDSNYQPQHF.

The rearrangement joins TRBV5-1 to TRBJ1-2; 8 nucleotides agree with TRBD1. Germline V gene sequence: CDR1 SGHRS, CDR2 YFSETQ. The CDR3 spans 14 residues. V lost 4 bases, J lost 13 bases, and 15 bases stayed unmatched. The CDR3 DNA sequence: TGCGCCAGCAGCGCTGGACAGGGAGGCCCCTCGGGCACCTTC. Translating it yields CASSAGQGGPSGTF.

V gene TRBV7-9 combines with J gene TRBJ1-2; no clear D gene. This CDR3 has 15 amino acids. V lost 8 bases to trimming and J lost 4 bases, with 20 bases between them. Germline V lookup: CDR1 SEHNR, CDR2 FQNEAQ (reference sequence). For the CDR3, the DNA is TGTGCCAGCTCTGATGGGAGATCTCCGATCTATGGCTACACCTTC. Translating gives CASSDGRSPIYGYTF.

Only one count was recorded for this clone. The chain has TRBV30 and TRBJ2-1; a possible D gene is TRBD1 (5 bases). The length of the CDR3 is 12 residues. V gave up 0 bases and J gave up 9 bases, with 9 bases separating them. Germline loops: CDR1 GTSNPN, CDR2 SVGIG (reference sequence). The CDR3 loop is CAWSVWQGEQFF. In DNA, the CDR3 is TGTGCCTGGAGTGTATGGCAGGGTGAGCAGTTCTTC.

The chain has TRBV2 and TRBJ2-7; D gene unclear. The CDR3 is 12 residues long. V was clipped by 6 bases and J by 3 bases, with 9 bases between them. Germline CDR1 SNHLY, CDR2 FYNNEI. CDR3 sequence (DNA): TGTGCCAGCAGGGCCGACAACTACGAGCAGTACTTC. Translation gives CASRADNYEQYF.

The V gene is TRBV28, the J gene TRBJ1-1; D remains unclear. There are 11 residues in the CDR3. Germline CDR1 and CDR2: MDHEN and SYDVKM. V shed 5 bases and J shed 2 bases, with 3 bases lying between them. CDR3 sequence: CASSHNTEAFF. The CDR3 DNA reads as TGTGCCAGCAGTCATAACACTGAAGCTTTCTTT.

In DNA, the CDR3 is TGTGCCAGCAGCTTGGGACAGGGGTTTCCCTATGGCTACACCTTC. Translated: CASSLGQGFPYGYTF. The gene calls are TRBV5-5 and TRBJ1-2; 8 bases map to TRBD1. Germline V lookup: CDR1 SGHKS, CDR2 YYEKEE (reference sequence). The ends lost 0 bases at V and 4 bases at J; junction bases unmatched: 5. CDR3 length: 15 residues.

J is TRBJ2-5 and V is TRBV7-9, with a tentative D call TRBD1 (6 bases). The CDR3 has 13 residues. Germline CDR1 and CDR2: SEHNR and FQNEAQ (reference sequence). V dropped 3 bases and J dropped 5 bases, with 10 bases sitting between them. This chain's CDR3 is CASSLSGVETQYF. The CDR3 DNA reads as TGTGCCAGCAGCTTGTCAGGGGTGGAGACCCAGTACTTC.

V is TRBV29-1 and J is TRBJ2-1, with 9 positions matching TRBD2. Germline V CDR1 and CDR2: SQVTM, ANQGSEA. The CDR3 runs 16 residues. The J segment lost 4 bases and the V segment lost 1 base, leaving 8 bases of the junction unmatched. The CDR3 loop is CSVEGVAGETYNEQFF. In DNA, the CDR3 is TGCAGCGTTGAAGGGGTAGCGGGGGAGACATACAATGAGCAGTTCTTC.

This clone was counted between two and nine times. In nucleotides, the CDR3 is TGTGCCAGCAGCTTACGACTAGCGGGAAATGAGCAGTTCTTC. Residues: CASSLRLAGNEQFF. V is TRBV7-2 and J is TRBJ2-1; 11 bases are a match to TRBD2. This CDR3 spans 14 amino acids. Trimming at V came to 2 bases and at J to 7 bases, leaving 1 base not matched to a gene. Germline CDR1 and CDR2: SGHTA and FQGNSA.